This T cell receptor (beta chain) was identified in a study of T-cell memory formation after mild COVID-19. The overall study: In these data, TCR clusters were largely donor specific.

This clonotype was detected only a few times. TCRdb used MiXCR to reprocess the 5' RACE reads, holding one entry per CDR3 protein. The sample consists of some 290,000 distinct CDR3 sequences, around 15% of them appearing once. After removal of 5 bases from V and 7 bases from J, the junction contained 16 bases not matched to a gene. The germline CDR1 and CDR2 sequences are SNHLY and FYNNEI. The CDR3 has 16 amino acids. This TCR derives from a man younger than 30 who had mild COVID-19 (a few samples of this study predate the infection). Cell type and time point are not known. The V gene is TRBV2, the J gene TRBJ1-2; 7 nucleotides match TRBD1. Sample: PBMCs or a T cell subset sorted from them (not recorded which). The CDR3 sequence: CASSPSGQSGTSGYTF. The CDR3 nucleotides read TGTGCCAGCAGTCCCTCGGGACAGAGCGGGACGAGTGGCTACACCTTC.